Listed here are 24 T cell receptor beta chains from one sample, sequenced in a study of Graves' ophthalmopathy and Graves' hyperthyroidism. Amplified material comprised TCR beta CDR3 regions derived from RNA transcripts. RT-PCR was first run with HTBI primers, then multiplex PCR in a second round. One entry per CDR3 protein, called by TCRdb with MiXCR from the multiplex PCR reads. The sample holds about 660,000 distinct CDR3 sequences, roughly 39% seen once. The sample comprised peripheral blood. The receptors derive from an adult man with Graves' ophthalmopathy.

The gene calls are TRBV15 and TRBJ1-1, with D uncertain. Germline assignment: CDR1 LNHNV and CDR2 YYDKDF (reference sequence). This CDR3 has 14 amino acids. The V end was cut by 3 bases, the J end by 1 base, with 9 bases between. The CDR3 coding sequence is TGTGCCACCAGCAGGTACGGCAAGAACACTGAAGCTTTCTTT. This translates into CATSRYGKNTEAFF. The variable domain in full, with the rest retrieved from reference TRBV15 and TRBJ1-1, is DAMVIQNPRYQVTQFGKPVTLSCSQTLNHNVMYWYQQKSSQAPKLLFHYYDKDFNNEADTPDNFQSRRPNTSFCFLDIRSPGLGDTAMYLCATSRYGKNTEAFFGQGTRLTVV.

For this clonotype: A much larger clone sits a single nucleotide away, making a read error possible. The chain carries TRBV7-2 and TRBJ1-4; 7 bases line up with TRBD1. The V gene end was trimmed by 4 bases and the J gene end by 6 bases; junction bases not matched to a gene: 11. CDR1 SGHTA and CDR2 FQGNSA come from the germline V gene. The CDR3 loop spans 16 amino acids. The CDR3 DNA is TGTGCCAGCAGCTCCGGGGAGAGGGGGCTGGATGAAAAACTGTTTTTT. It codes for CASSSGERGLDEKLFF.

The J gene is TRBJ1-5, the V gene TRBV4-3; D not certain. Germline values: CDR1 LGHNA, CDR2 YSLEER. This CDR3 has 14 amino acids. With 3 bases removed from V and 3 bases from J, the gap between germline ends came to 9 bases. This CDR3 is CASSQPVINQPQHF. DNA for the CDR3: TGCGCCAGCAGCCAGCCCGTGATCAATCAGCCCCAGCATTTT.

This clonotype showed up many times. The chain joins TRBV7-9 to TRBJ1-1; no clear D gene. The length of the CDR3 is 13 residues. The V gene's germline CDR1 is SEHNR and CDR2 FQNEAQ (reference sequence). Trimming shortened V by 0 bases and J by 3 bases, and 5 bases separated the two germline ends. CDR3 sequence reads: CASSLAQHTEAFF. The CDR3 nucleotides read TGTGCCAGCAGCTTAGCACAGCACACTGAAGCTTTCTTT.

This clonotype was found a few times. J is TRBJ2-7 and V is TRBV7-9; D might be TRBD1 (5 bases). CDR3 length equals 12 residues. The V gene's germline CDR1 is SEHNR and CDR2 FQNEAQ (reference sequence). The V gene lost 11 bases and the J gene lost 2 bases, with 13 bases spanning the gap. The DNA of the CDR3 is TGTGCCGGTGGGGCCGGAGCCTACGAGCAGTACTTC. Translating it yields CAGGAGAYEQYF.

The chain has TRBV29-1 and TRBJ1-1; D unclear. Germline lookup yields CDR1 SQVTM and CDR2 ANQGSEA. The CDR3 contains 10 residues. Trimming pared 8 bases from V and 2 bases from J, leaving 6 bases between. Here the CDR3 reads CSTINTEAFF. The DNA of the CDR3 is TGCAGCACAATAAACACTGAAGCTTTCTTT.

In regard to this clonotype: Sequence at one end of the junction differs from germline and may be a read error. The gene calls are TRBV10-3 and TRBJ2-5, with D uncertain. Germline CDR1 ENHRY, CDR2 SYGVKD. This CDR3 is 13 amino acids long. In nucleotides, the CDR3 is TGTGCCAGCAGTAAGTGGGGCCAAGAGACCCAGTACTTC. Protein sequence: CASSKWGQETQYF.

This chain connects TRBV3-1 to TRBJ2-5; tentatively, D is TRBD1 (5 bases). The V end was cut by 6 bases, the J end by 4 bases, with 12 bases between. The CDR3 length is 13 residues. Germline CDR1 LGHDT, CDR2 YNNKEL (reference sequence). CDR3 nucleotide sequence: TGTGCCAGCAGTCCCTGGGGCCCAGAGACCCAGTACTTC. It translates to CASSPWGPETQYF.

This chain joins TRBV24-1 and TRBJ2-3, with TRBD2 identical over 10 bases. V was pared by 3 bases and J by 1 base, with 9 bases of the junction left unmatched. There are 18 residues in the CDR3. The germline V gene encodes CDR1 KGHDR and CDR2 SFDVKD. CDR3 in DNA: TGTGCCACCAGTGATAAGCGGGAGGGCCTGTATGGCACAGATACGCAGTATTTT. This encodes CATSDKREGLYGTDTQYF.

Comment on this clonotype: Its ends do not fully match the called genes, so a read error is possible. The chain combines TRBV15 with TRBJ1-5, with D perhaps matching TRBD1 (6 bases). Germline CDR1 is LNHNV and CDR2 is YYDKDF (reference sequence). The CDR3 is 16 amino acids. The CDR3 DNA follows: TGTGCCACCGGCAGAGATGGGTTTCAGGGGCCCAGGGCCCAGCATTTT. Translation: CATGRDGFQGPRAQHF.

This clonotype was counted ten times or more. The chain links TRBV20-1 to TRBJ2-7; the D is unclear. Trimming cost V 1 base and J 0 bases, with 7 bases left between them. The CDR3 runs to 13 residues. Germline CDR1 reads DFQATT; CDR2 reads SNEGSKA (reference sequence). The CDR3 nucleotides are TGCAGTGCTAGAGTGGCCTTCTCCTACGAGCAGTACTTC. Translated, it gives CSARVAFSYEQYF.

The chain has TRBV2 and TRBJ2-6; a weak D match, TRBD2 (6 bases). CDR1 is SNHLY, CDR2 FYNNEI, per germline. The CDR3 is 14 amino acids. The V end lost 6 bases, the J end lost 4 bases, and 10 bases lay between the germline ends. The CDR3 nucleotides read TGTGCCAGCAGCGCCCTAGCGGGGGCCAACGTCCTGACTTTC. Amino acid sequence: CASSALAGANVLTF.

The V gene is TRBV5-4, the J gene TRBJ2-2; D unclear. This CDR3 has 13 amino acids. Trimming removed 0 bases at V and 6 bases at J, with 6 bases between. CDR1 SGHNT and CDR2 YYREEE come from the germline V gene (reference sequence). CDR3 sequence (DNA): TGTGCCAGCAGCTTGGACCTCGCCGGGGAGCTGTTTTTT. Its translation: CASSLDLAGELFF.

This clonotype was seen many times. The chain couples TRBV6-6 to TRBJ1-1; tentative D call: TRBD1 (6 bases). This CDR3 is 14 amino acids long. The germline V gene has CDR1 MNHNY and CDR2 SVGAGI (reference sequence). V lost 6 bases to trimming and J lost 0 bases, with 11 bases between them. As DNA, the CDR3 is TGTGCCAGCAGGCCGGACAGCATGAACACTGAAGCTTTCTTT. Protein sequence: CASRPDSMNTEAFF.

The chain has TRBV19 and TRBJ1-2; D uncertain. The CDR3 is 13 residues long. The V gene lost 4 bases and the J gene lost 3 bases, with 9 bases spanning the gap. Germline CDR1 and CDR2: LNHDA and SQIVND (reference sequence). CDR3 in DNA: TGTGCCAGTAGTAGAGGACGGTACTATGGCTACACCTTC. Translating it yields CASSRGRYYGYTF.

This clonotype was detected ten times or more. V and J are TRBV2 and TRBJ1-5; D is unclear. The CDR3 runs to 15 residues. The V gene's germline CDR1 is SNHLY and CDR2 FYNNEI. With 3 bases removed from V and 0 bases from J, the gap between germline ends came to 9 bases. The CDR3, as DNA: TGTGCCAGCAGTGAGTGGGCAGATAGCAATCAGCCCCAGCATTTT. Its protein product is CASSEWADSNQPQHF.

This clonotype was found a few times. The junction does not match germline at one end; this may be a read error. The chain combines TRBV10-3 with TRBJ1-5, with D possibly matching TRBD1 (5 bases). This CDR3 spans 17 amino acids. Germline values: CDR1 ENHRY, CDR2 SYGVKD. In nucleotides, the CDR3 is TGTGCCAGCAGTACTACATTGGGACCGCTACCGAATCAGCCCCAGCATTTT. It specifies CASSTTLGPLPNQPQHF.

In its sample, this clonotype was seen many times. The rearrangement uses TRBV24-1 and TRBJ1-2, with D uncertain. Germline-derived CDR1 and CDR2 are KGHDR and SFDVKD. V lost 2 bases and J 8 bases, leaving 11 bases between the germline ends. The CDR3 has 13 residues. For the CDR3, the DNA is TGTGCCACCAGTGATTCCGGGTCTAAAGGCTACACCTTC. The encoded protein is CATSDSGSKGYTF.

This clonotype showed up many times. Here the CDR3 reads CASRIDRQETQYF. The DNA of the CDR3 is TGTGCCAGCAGGATCGACAGGCAAGAGACCCAGTACTTC. The V gene is TRBV2, the J gene TRBJ2-5, with a tentative D call TRBD1 (6 bases). V lost 6 bases, J lost 2 bases, and 10 bases lay in between. The CDR3 length is 13 residues. The germline V gene has CDR1 SNHLY and CDR2 FYNNEI.

This clonotype was counted once. The germline gene is not matched at one end of the junction; a read error may be the cause. V and J are TRBV11-2 and TRBJ2-5; D not resolved. Germline CDR1 and CDR2: SGHAT and FQNNGV. This CDR3 is 14 amino acids long. The DNA for the CDR3 is TGTGCCAGCAGCTTAATGTCTAGTGTAGAGACCCACTACTTC. Translation: CASSLMSSVETHYF.

The V gene is TRBV2, the J gene TRBJ1-4; D is unclear. CDR1 and CDR2 from the germline V gene are SNHLY and FYNNEI. CDR3 length equals 15 residues. The V gene lost 6 bases and the J gene lost 2 bases, with 13 bases spanning the gap. This CDR3 reads CASRAELQTNEKLFF. CDR3 DNA sequence: TGTGCCAGCAGGGCGGAATTGCAGACTAATGAAAAACTGTTTTTT. The full variable domain, rest sourced from reference TRBV2 and TRBJ1-4, is EPEVTQTPSHQVTQMGQEVILRCVPISNHLYFYWYRQILGQKVEFLVSFYNNEISEKSEIFDDQFSVERPDGSNFTLKIRSTKLEDSAMYFCASRAELQTNEKLFFGSGTQLSVL.

This clonotype has a count of ten or more. The J gene is TRBJ1-4, the V gene TRBV25-1; no reliable D call. Germline V gene lookup returns CDR1 MGHDK and CDR2 SYGVNS. This CDR3 contains 13 residues. The ends were cut back, 2 bases at V and 8 bases at J, with 9 bases in the middle. This CDR3 reads CASSEAGLEKLFF. CDR3 nucleotide sequence: TGTGCCAGCAGTGAAGCTGGGTTGGAAAAACTGTTTTTT.

This clonotype has more than one count but fewer than ten. This sequence joins TRBV5-6 and TRBJ1-2; tentatively, D is TRBD1 (6 bases). CDR3 size: 18 residues. Germline CDR1 is SGHDT and CDR2 is YYEEEE. The V and J ends lost 0 bases and 2 bases respectively, with 20 bases between them. CDR3 region: CASSLEATGQPKNYGYTF. DNA of the CDR3: TGTGCCAGCAGCTTGGAGGCCACCGGACAGCCGAAAAACTATGGCTACACCTTC.

This clonotype was seen once. The genes are TRBV25-1 and TRBJ1-6; 7 positions agree with TRBD1. The ends lost 4 bases at V and 7 bases at J; junction bases unmatched: 10. Germline assignment: CDR1 MGHDK and CDR2 SYGVNS. The CDR3 length is 16 residues. The CDR3 loop is CASSGIRTGANSPLHF. The CDR3 DNA is TGTGCCAGCAGTGGCATCCGTACAGGGGCGAATTCACCCCTCCACTTT. Full variable domain (rest looked up from reference TRBV25-1 and TRBJ1-6): EADIYQTPRYLVIGTGKKITLECSQTMGHDKMYWYQQDPGMELHLIHYSYGVNSTEKGDLSSESTVSRIRTEHFPLTLESARPSHTSQYLCASSGIRTGANSPLHFGNGTRLTVT.